This T cell receptor beta chain was recovered during a study of radiotherapy plus CTLA-4 blockade in lung cancer listed by TCRdb under 2018. Background for the entire study: Among enrolled patients, 15% to 20% had an objective response and 31% reached disease control.

Comment on this clone: Its antigen has not been determined. Within one base of it there is no much larger clone, and no base qualities were kept.

Paper-wide results and their limitations: TCR clones derived from tumors expanded in peripheral blood after treatment with radiotherapy and ipilimumab. Increased serum interferon-beta after radiation, together with early dynamic changes in blood T cell clones, were reported to be the strongest predictors of response.

Receptor libraries were prepared by the immunoSEQ multiplex PCR assay. As stored in TCRdb, this immuneACCESS dataset retains in-frame rearrangements with V and J assigned. A fraction of the clones does not appear; measured against another copy, unresolved V genes explain less than half of the discrepancy, and the remainder lacks a known reason. The sample includes 65,000 to 70,000 clones, with approximately 79% observed a single time. Together, the top ten hold roughly 10% of the sample. V is pared back by 0 bases and J by 0 bases, with 9 bases lying between the germline termini. The germline V gene supplies CDR1 SGHRS and CDR2 YFSETQ. The CDR3 numbers 16 residues from cysteine through phenylalanine. CDR3 DNA is the only sequence kept; it has 48 bases, read in frame from the first base. Focal radiation therapy combined with CTLA-4 blockade (ipilimumab) was tested in patients with chemo-refractory metastatic non-small-cell lung cancer.

The sequence came from a human donor with non-small cell lung cancer who had a complete response to radiotherapy plus ipilimumab. The receptor chain draws on TRBV5-1 and TRBJ1-4, with the D gene too uncertain to name. The source material was peripheral blood, sampled from a patient treated with radiotherapy plus ipilimumab. The CDR3 corresponds to CASSLEGYATNEKLFF. The nucleotides read TGCGCCAGCAGCTTGGAGGGCTATGCAACTAATGAAAAACTGTTTTTT.